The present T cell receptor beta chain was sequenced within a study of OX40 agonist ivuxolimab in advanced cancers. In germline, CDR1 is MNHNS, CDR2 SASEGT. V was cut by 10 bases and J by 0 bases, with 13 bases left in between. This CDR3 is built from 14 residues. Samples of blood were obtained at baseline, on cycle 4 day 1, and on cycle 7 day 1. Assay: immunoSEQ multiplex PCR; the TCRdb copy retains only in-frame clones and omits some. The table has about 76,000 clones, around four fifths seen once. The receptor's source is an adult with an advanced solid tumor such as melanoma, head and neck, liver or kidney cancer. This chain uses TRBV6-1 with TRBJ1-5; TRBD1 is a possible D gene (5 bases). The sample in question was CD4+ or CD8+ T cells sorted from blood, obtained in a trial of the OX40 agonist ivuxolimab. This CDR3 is CAIDRGTSNQPQHF. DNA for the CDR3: TGTGCCATCGACCGGGGGACTAGCAATCAGCCCCAGCATTTT.